This record covers a single TCR beta chain. The antigen remains unidentified. Every individual CD8+ T cell subset underwent sorting in triplicate at around 300,000 cells apiece. CD45RO-CCR7+CD27+CD95- expression identified naive CD8+ T cells. These data originate in a study of CXCR3-negative and CXCR3-positive naive CD8 T cells. General study points: With respect to TRBV-TRBJ usage, naive CXCR3-negative and CXCR3-positive cells were similar; memory differed. High diversity, comparable across both naive subsets, contrasted with much lower diversity in memory CD8+ cells. For CXCR3-positive naive cells, TRB CDR3s were more hydrophobic than those of CXCR3-negative naive cells.

The V gene's germline CDR1 is DFQATT and CDR2 SNEGSKA (reference sequence). The CDR3 runs 12 residues. In preparing the TRB cDNA libraries, 5' RACE with UMI labels was used. TCRdb re-called the 5' RACE reads; one entry per CDR3 protein, DNA not given. The sample's table shows about 150,000 distinct CDR3 sequences. Material: naive CXCR3+ CD8+ T cells from blood. Subset given: CD45RO-CCR7+CD27+CD95- naive CD8+ T cells expressing CXCR3 (TNR3+). The genes are TRBV20-1 and TRBJ2-7. The receptor was isolated from a human donor in good health. Some clones in this sample may be carry-over from other donors' samples. CDR3 residues: CSVRGSTYEQYF.